The TCR beta chain under discussion was sequenced for a study of cytomegalovirus exposure and HLA in healthy donors. Looked up from germline, CDR1 is MNHEY and CDR2 is SMNVEV (reference sequence). J gave up 0 bases and V 5 bases, and 14 bases lay outside the gene matches. The CDR3 extends over 18 amino acids. 13 Jbeta primers and 60 Vbeta primers were used for the PCR. Method: immunoSEQ multiplex PCR; TCRdb's copy keeps in-frame clones and lacks some. The table shows approximately 210,000 clones, with roughly 80% occurring only once. Whole-study results and caveats: A later analysis appeared to link common viral pathogens to several of the most significant clusters.

This clone was observed a single time. The target antigen is unknown. J is TRBJ2-5 and V is TRBV27; the match to TRBD2 covers 8 bases. This TCR derives from a woman aged 25 to 39 in good health and CMV-seropositive. The sequencing sample was made of PBMCs. CDR3 amino acids: CASSPRGSSGPYQETQYF. In DNA form, the CDR3 reads TGTGCCAGCAGTCCCCGGGGCTCTAGCGGGCCGTACCAAGAGACCCAGTACTTC.